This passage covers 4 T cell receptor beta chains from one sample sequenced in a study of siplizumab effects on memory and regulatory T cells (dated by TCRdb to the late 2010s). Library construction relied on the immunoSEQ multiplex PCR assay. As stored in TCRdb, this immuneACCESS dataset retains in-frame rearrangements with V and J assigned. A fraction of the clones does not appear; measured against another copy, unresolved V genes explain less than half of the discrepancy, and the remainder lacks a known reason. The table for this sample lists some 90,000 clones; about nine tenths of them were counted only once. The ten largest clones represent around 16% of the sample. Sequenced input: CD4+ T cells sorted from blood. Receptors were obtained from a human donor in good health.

The CDR3 DNA reads as TGCGCCAGCAGCCAAAGACCGGGACAGTTATACGAGCAGTACTTC. It is translated as CASSQRPGQLYEQYF. The rearrangement joins TRBV4-1 to TRBJ2-7; TRBD1 agrees at 7 bases. Looked up from germline, CDR1 is MGHRA and CDR2 is YSYEKL. The CDR3 extends over 15 amino acids. V was pared by 2 bases and J by 4 bases, with 8 bases of the junction left unmatched.

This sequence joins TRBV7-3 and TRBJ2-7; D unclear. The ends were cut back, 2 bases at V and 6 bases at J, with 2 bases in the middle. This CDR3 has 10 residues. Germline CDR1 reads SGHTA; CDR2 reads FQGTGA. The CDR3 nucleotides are TGTGCCAGCAGCTTAGTCGAGCAGTACTTC. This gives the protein CASSLVEQYF.

CDR3 DNA: TGTGCCAGCAGTTACTCCGGGACTAGCGGGACGGAGCAGTTCTTC. Protein: CASSYSGTSGTEQFF. This rearrangement joins TRBV6-6 to TRBJ2-1; 13 bases fit TRBD2. CDR1 is MNHNY, CDR2 SVGAGI, per germline (reference sequence). The CDR3 has 15 amino acids. V trimming: 0 bases; J trimming: 10 bases; junction bases outside the gene matches: 3.

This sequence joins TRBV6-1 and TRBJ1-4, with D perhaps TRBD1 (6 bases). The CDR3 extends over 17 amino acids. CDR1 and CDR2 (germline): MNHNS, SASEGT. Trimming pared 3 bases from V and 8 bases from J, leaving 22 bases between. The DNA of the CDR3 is TGTGCCAGCAGTGAGAATGGACAGCTCCTAAGTTCAGAAAAACTGTTTTTT. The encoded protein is CASSENGQLLSSEKLFF.